This is a list of T cell receptor beta chains from one sample in a study of blood T cell repertoires in COVID-19. Profiled with immunoSEQ multiplex PCR; TCRdb holds only in-frame clones, not every one. The sample lists roughly 200,000 clones; about 84% were seen once. Sample: PBMCs or T cells enriched from blood (not recorded which). Receptor source: a man aged 35 to 55 with acute COVID-19. Both conserved end residues are part of each CDR3. The D gene is left open where the match is weak. A row's size may be missing; if present it is once, few, many or a size class.

TRBD2	TRBV3-1/TRBV3-2	TRBJ2-7	.	TGTGCCAGCAGCCAAACCAGCGGGAGCCCCTACGAGCAGTACTTC	CASSQTSGSPYEQYF
TRBD1	TRBV19	TRBJ1-2	.	TGTGCCACTAAAGGACAGGGGAATGGCTACACCTTC	CATKGQGNGYTF
.	TRBV2	TRBJ1-2	.	TGTGCCAGCAGTGAGTCGGGAGCTAACTATGGCTACACCTTC	CASSESGANYGYTF
.	TRBV28	TRBJ2-7	.	TGTGCCAGCAGCCCCCGGGAGCCTAAATCCTACGAGCAGTACTTC	CASSPREPKSYEQYF
TRBD2	TRBV2	TRBJ2-7	.	TGTGCCAGCAGTGCGTCGGTCTGGCGGGAGGTTCAGTACGAGCAGTACTTC	CASSASVWREVQYEQYF
TRBD1	TRBV27	TRBJ2-7	.	TGTGCCAGCAGTTTAATAGGACAGGGTCAGTACTTC	CASSLIGQGQYF
.	TRBV5-4	TRBJ1-2	.	TGTGCCAGCAGCTTTGGGGGGGTACTTAGGGGCTACACCTTC	CASSFGGVLRGYTF
.	TRBV19	TRBJ1-5	.	TGTGCCAGTAGTATTGGTCGGTCGCAGCCCCAGCATTTT	CASSIGRSQPQHF
.	TRBV28	TRBJ1-1	.	TGTGCCAGCAGTTCATGGGGGGGGACTGAAGCTTTCTTT	CASSSWGGTEAFF
TRBD2	TRBV5-6	TRBJ2-7	.	TGTGCCAGCAGCTCCGGGACTAGCTACGAGCAGTACTTC	CASSSGTSYEQYF
.	TRBV5-1	TRBJ1-2	.	TGCGCCAGCAGCTTGGGTGACTTTAACTATGGCTACACCTTC	CASSLGDFNYGYTF
TRBD2	TRBV14	TRBJ2-2	.	TGTGCCAGCAGCTCTCGACTAGCAGCTAAGACCGGGGAGCTGTTTTTT	CASSSRLAAKTGELFF
.	TRBV7-2	TRBJ2-3	.	TGTGCCAGCAGCCCTACAGGGCTCACAGATACGCAGTATTTT	CASSPTGLTDTQYF
.	TRBV7-8	TRBJ2-1	.	TGTGCCAGCAGCAAGTTGAGGGGGCCACCGCGCGGAGGGGGGTACAATGAGCAGTTCTTC	CASSKLRGPPRGGGYNEQFF
.	TRBV28	TRBJ2-3	.	TGTGCCAGCAGTTTAGTAGCAGATACGCAGTATTTT	CASSLVADTQYF
TRBD1	TRBV20-1	TRBJ1-2	.	TGCAGTGCCAGTGAAACGGGACAGGGTACCGGCTACACCTTC	CSASETGQGTGYTF
TRBD2	TRBV5-1	TRBJ2-1	.	TGCGCCAGCAGCTTCCGGGGCGGGAGCTCCTACAATGAGCAGTTCTTC	CASSFRGGSSYNEQFF
.	TRBV12-3/TRBV12-4	TRBJ2-6	.	TGTGCCAGCAGACAGGGGGCCAACGTCCTGACTTTC	CASRQGANVLTF
TRBD1	TRBV19	TRBJ2-5	.	TGTGCCAGTAGTAGGGGACAGGGTCAGGGAGAGACCCAGTACTTC	CASSRGQGQGETQYF
.	TRBV6-5	TRBJ1-3	once	TGTGCCAGCCGAGATGGGACATTCGGAAACACCATATATTTT	CASRDGTFGNTIYF
TRBD1	TRBV30	TRBJ1-2	.	TGTGCCAGAAGTCCCGGGACAGGACATTATGGCTACACCTTC	CARSPGTGHYGYTF
.	TRBV27	TRBJ1-1	.	TGTGCCAGCAGCCCCCCTGGGGCTAACACTGAAGCTTTCTTT	CASSPPGANTEAFF
.	TRBV6-5	TRBJ1-4	.	TGTGCCAGCAGTCGTGAGGGGGGGTCTAATGAAAAACTGTTTTTT	CASSREGGSNEKLFF
TRBD1	TRBV5-1	TRBJ1-4	.	TGCGCCAGCAGCTTGGCGGGACAGGGGTTAACGGGAAAACTGTTTTTT	CASSLAGQGLTGKLFF
.	TRBV6-5	TRBJ2-7	.	TGTGCCAGCTACCCAGGGGACCGCCCCTACGAGCAGTACTTC	CASYPGDRPYEQYF
.	TRBV6-5	TRBJ1-2	.	TGTGCCAGCATTCCTGGCAGGGACTATGGCTACACCTTC	CASIPGRDYGYTF
.	TRBV30	TRBJ1-4	.	TGTGCCGGCCGGCCGGGGGCTAATGAAAAACTGTTTTTT	CAGRPGANEKLFF
TRBD1	TRBV9	TRBJ2-5	.	TGTGCCAGCAGTCCTAGACAGGGGCGCGAGACCCAGTACTTC	CASSPRQGRETQYF
TRBD1	TRBV4-2	TRBJ1-1	.	TGTGCCAGCAGCCAAGAAACAGGGGTCACTGAAGCTTTCTTT	CASSQETGVTEAFF
TRBD2	TRBV7-2	TRBJ2-3	few	TGTGCCAGCAGCGCTTCTAGCGGGAGGGGCAGCACAGATACGCAGTATTTT	CASSASSGRGSTDTQYF
.	TRBV4-2	TRBJ1-2	.	TGTGCCAGCAGCCAAGATAGCGTCCATGGCTACACCTTC	CASSQDSVHGYTF
TRBD2	TRBV3-1/TRBV3-2	TRBJ2-3	.	TGTGCCAGCAGTAACCTAGCGGGAGGGCCCGATACGCAGTATTTT	CASSNLAGGPDTQYF
TRBD2	TRBV2	TRBJ2-5	.	TGTGCCAGCAGTGACAACCTTCAAGCGGGAGGGGGAGCGACCCAGTACTTC	CASSDNLQAGGGATQYF
.	TRBV28	TRBJ1-1	.	TGTGCCAGCAGGTGGAGGGAGGCTGAAGCTTTCTTT	CASRWREAEAFF
.	TRBV7-9	TRBJ2-1	.	TGTGCCAGCAGCACCGCGTCAGGGGTTGGGTACAATGAGCAGTTCTTC	CASSTASGVGYNEQFF
TRBD2	TRBV11-3	TRBJ2-1	.	TGTGCCAGCAGTCCGCACGGCGGGAGAGCCTTGGATGAGCAGTTCTTC	CASSPHGGRALDEQFF
TRBD2	TRBV7-9	TRBJ2-6	.	TGTGCCAGCAGCTTCGGGAGCGGGAGTTGGTCTGGGGCCAACGTCCTGACTTTC	CASSFGSGSWSGANVLTF
TRBD1	TRBV30	TRBJ1-5	.	TGTGCCTGGAGCGTGGGACAGGTGAATCAGCCCCAGCATTTT	CAWSVGQVNQPQHF
.	TRBV5-1	TRBJ1-1	few	TGCGCCAGCAGCTCCGGGGGACTAATGAACACTGAAGCTTTCTTT	CASSSGGLMNTEAFF
.	TRBV7-6	TRBJ2-2	.	TGTGCCAGCAGCTTAGTTGACAGTACCACCGGGGAGCTGTTTTTT	CASSLVDSTTGELFF
.	TRBV13	TRBJ2-7	.	TGTGCCAGCAGCTTAGGCCCAAAGGCGGGAACCTACGAGCAGTACTTC	CASSLGPKAGTYEQYF
.	TRBV2	TRBJ1-3	.	TGTGCCAGCACAGGGTCTGGAAACACCATATATTTT	CASTGSGNTIYF
.	TRBV18	TRBJ2-7	.	TGTGCCAGCTCACCAACCGGGGAATACGAGCAGTACTTC	CASSPTGEYEQYF
.	TRBV29-1	TRBJ2-7	.	TGCAGCGTTGCGAGGTTGACTCCCTACGAGCAGTACTTC	CSVARLTPYEQYF
.	TRBV6-6	TRBJ2-1	.	TGTGCCAGCAGTCCGGAAAAACTAGGAGGAGGGTCCGGTGAGCAGTTCTTC	CASSPEKLGGGSGEQFF